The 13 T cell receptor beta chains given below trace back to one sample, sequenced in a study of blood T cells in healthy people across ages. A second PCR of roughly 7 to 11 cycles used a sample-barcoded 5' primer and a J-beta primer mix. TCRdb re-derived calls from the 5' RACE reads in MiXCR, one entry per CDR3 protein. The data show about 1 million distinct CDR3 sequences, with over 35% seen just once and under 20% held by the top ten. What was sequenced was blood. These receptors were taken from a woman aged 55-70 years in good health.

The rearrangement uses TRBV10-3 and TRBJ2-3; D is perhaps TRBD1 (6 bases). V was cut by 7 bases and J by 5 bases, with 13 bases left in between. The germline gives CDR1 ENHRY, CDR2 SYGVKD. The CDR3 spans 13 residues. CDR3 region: CAITRQERDTQYF. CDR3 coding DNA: TGTGCCATCACCCGACAGGAAAGAGATACGCAGTATTTT.

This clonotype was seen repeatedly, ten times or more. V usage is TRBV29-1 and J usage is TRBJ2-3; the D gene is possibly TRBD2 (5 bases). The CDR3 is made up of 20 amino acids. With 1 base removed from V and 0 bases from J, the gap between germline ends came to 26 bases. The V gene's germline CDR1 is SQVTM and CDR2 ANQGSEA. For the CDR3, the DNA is TGCAGCGTTGAAGGGCCTACGGACTTCAGTCCCACTTCTAGCACAGATACGCAGTATTTT. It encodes CSVEGPTDFSPTSSTDTQYF.

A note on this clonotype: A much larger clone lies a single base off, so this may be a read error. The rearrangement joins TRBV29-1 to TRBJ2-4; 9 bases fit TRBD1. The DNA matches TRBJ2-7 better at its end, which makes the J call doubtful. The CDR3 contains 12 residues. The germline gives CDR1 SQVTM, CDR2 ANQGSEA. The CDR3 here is CSAGTGFYEQYF. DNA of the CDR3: TGCAGCGCCGGGACAGGGTTCTACGAGCAGTACTTC.

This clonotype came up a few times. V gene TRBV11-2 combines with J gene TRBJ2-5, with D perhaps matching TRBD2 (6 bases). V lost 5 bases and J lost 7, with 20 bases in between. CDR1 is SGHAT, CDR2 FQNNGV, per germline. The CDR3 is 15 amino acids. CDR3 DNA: TGTGCCAGCAGCCCCGCGGGGTCGGGAGTACGGACCCAGTACTTC. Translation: CASSPAGSGVRTQYF.

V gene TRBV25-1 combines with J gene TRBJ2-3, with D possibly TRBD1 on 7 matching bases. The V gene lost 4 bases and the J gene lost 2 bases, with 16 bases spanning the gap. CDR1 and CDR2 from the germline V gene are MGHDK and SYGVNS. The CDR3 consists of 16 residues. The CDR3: CASSVPDREDTDTQYF. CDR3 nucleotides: TGTGCCAGCAGTGTCCCCGACAGGGAGGACACAGATACGCAGTATTTT. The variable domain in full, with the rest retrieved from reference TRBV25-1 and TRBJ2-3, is EADIYQTPRYLVIGTGKKITLECSQTMGHDKMYWYQQDPGMELHLIHYSYGVNSTEKGDLSSESTVSRIRTEHFPLTLESARPSHTSQYLCASSVPDREDTDTQYFGPGTRLTVL.

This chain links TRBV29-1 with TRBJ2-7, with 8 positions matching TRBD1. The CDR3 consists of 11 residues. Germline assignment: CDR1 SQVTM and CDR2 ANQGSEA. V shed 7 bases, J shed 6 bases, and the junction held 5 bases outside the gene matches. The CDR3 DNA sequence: TGCAGCGGTTTGACAGGGGCCGAGCAGTACTTC. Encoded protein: CSGLTGAEQYF.

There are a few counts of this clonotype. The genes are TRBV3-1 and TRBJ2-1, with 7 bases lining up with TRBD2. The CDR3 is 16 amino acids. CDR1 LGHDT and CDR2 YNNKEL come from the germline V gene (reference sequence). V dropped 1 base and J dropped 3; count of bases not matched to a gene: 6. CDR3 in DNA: TGTGCCAGCAGCCAAGTTCAAGCGGGACTCTACAATGAGCAGTTCTTC. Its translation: CASSQVQAGLYNEQFF.

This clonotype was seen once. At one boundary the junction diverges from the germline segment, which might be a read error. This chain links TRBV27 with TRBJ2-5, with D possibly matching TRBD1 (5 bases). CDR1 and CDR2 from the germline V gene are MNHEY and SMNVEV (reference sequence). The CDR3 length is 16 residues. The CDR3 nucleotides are TGTGCCAGCAGTTTATCCCCCTACGACAGCCAAAACATTCAGCACTTC. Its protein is CASSLSPYDSQNIQHF.

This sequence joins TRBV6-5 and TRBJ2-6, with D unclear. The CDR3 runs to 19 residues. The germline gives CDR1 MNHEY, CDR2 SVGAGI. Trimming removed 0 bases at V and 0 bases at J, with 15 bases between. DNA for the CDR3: TGTGCCAGCAGTTACTCGCTCCGGGTCCTTAGCTCTGGGGCCAACGTCCTGACTTTC. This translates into CASSYSLRVLSSGANVLTF.

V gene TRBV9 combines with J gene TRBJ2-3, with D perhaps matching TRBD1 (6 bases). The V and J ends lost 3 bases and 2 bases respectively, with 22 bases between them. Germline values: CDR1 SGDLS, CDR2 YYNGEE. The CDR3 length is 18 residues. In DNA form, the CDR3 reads TGTGCCAGCAGCGCAAACCCCTACCGGACAGAGAACACAGATACGCAGTATTTT. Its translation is CASSANPYRTENTDTQYF.

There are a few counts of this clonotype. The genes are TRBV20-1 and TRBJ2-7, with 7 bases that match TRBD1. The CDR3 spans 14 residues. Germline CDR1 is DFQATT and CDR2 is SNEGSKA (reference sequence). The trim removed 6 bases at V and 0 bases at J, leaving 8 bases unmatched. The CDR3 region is CSAYSGGNSYEQYF. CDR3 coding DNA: TGCAGTGCCTACTCAGGGGGAAACTCCTACGAGCAGTACTTC.

The CDR3 DNA follows: TGCGCCAGCAGCTTTGGAGAGCGGAGTCCGACCCCCTACGAGCAGTACTTC. Translating it yields CASSFGERSPTPYEQYF. The chain links TRBV5-1 to TRBJ2-7, with D possibly matching TRBD2 (5 bases). CDR3 length: 17 residues. The germline V gene has CDR1 SGHRS and CDR2 YFSETQ. Trimming shortened V by 2 bases and J by 2 bases, and 20 bases separated the two germline ends. Complete variable domain (other parts from reference TRBV5-1 and TRBJ2-7): KAGVTQTPRYLIKTRGQQVTLSCSPISGHRSVSWYQQTPGQGLQFLFEYFSETQRNKGNFPGRFSGRQFSNSRSEMNVSTLELGDSALYLCASSFGERSPTPYEQYFGPGTRLTVT.

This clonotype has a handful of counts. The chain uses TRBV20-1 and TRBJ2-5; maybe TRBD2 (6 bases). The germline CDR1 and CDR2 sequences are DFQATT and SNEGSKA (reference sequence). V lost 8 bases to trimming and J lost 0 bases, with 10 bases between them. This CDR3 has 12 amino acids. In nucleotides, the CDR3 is TGCAGTCCCTGGGACTACCAAGAGACCCAGTACTTC. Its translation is CSPWDYQETQYF.